A selection of T cell receptor beta chains follows, all from one sample in a study of cytomegalovirus exposure and HLA in healthy donors. Assay: immunoSEQ multiplex PCR; the TCRdb copy retains only in-frame clones and omits some. The table lists over 200,000 clones, over 80% of them singletons. The sequenced material came from PBMCs. The source of these receptors is a woman aged 25 to 39 in good health and CMV-seropositive. Both conserved end residues are part of each CDR3. The D gene is left open where the match is weak. A row's size may be missing; if present it is once, few, many or a size class.

J gene | clone size | D gene | V gene | CDR3 protein | CDR3 DNA
TRBJ1-1 | . | . | TRBV6-5 | CASTRTYRDTEAFF | TGTGCCAGCACTCGGACCTACAGAGACACTGAAGCTTTCTTT
TRBJ1-4 | few | TRBD1 | TRBV29-1 | CSALQGGNEKLFF | TGCAGCGCATTGCAGGGGGGCAATGAAAAACTGTTTTTT
TRBJ2-2 | . | TRBD2 | TRBV7-3 | CASSAGESTGELFF | TGTGCCAGTTCAGCGGGAGAGAGCACCGGGGAGCTGTTTTTT
TRBJ1-1 | few | . | TRBV2 | CASSVKGMNTEAFF | TGTGCCAGCAGTGTCAAGGGGATGAACACTGAAGCTTTCTTT
TRBJ1-2 | . | . | TRBV29-1 | CSVEARLAGLDGYTF | TGCAGCGTTGAGGCCCGGTTGGCAGGGTTAGATGGCTACACCTTC
TRBJ2-7 | few | TRBD2 | TRBV7-2 | CASSRAGGEGYEQYF | TGTGCCAGCAGTCGCGCGGGGGGGGAAGGCTACGAGCAGTACTTC
TRBJ2-1 | . | . | TRBV11-3 | CASSLGLGDNEQFF | TGTGCCAGCAGCTTGGGGCTAGGGGACAATGAGCAGTTCTTC
TRBJ1-2 | . | . | TRBV19 | CASSIDPLTTYGYTF | TGTGCCAGTAGTATAGATCCGCTGACAACATATGGCTACACCTTC
TRBJ1-1 | once | . | TRBV9 | CASSVEAGSYTEAFF | TGTGCCAGCAGCGTAGAAGCAGGGAGCTACACTGAAGCTTTCTTT
TRBJ1-1 | . | . | TRBV2 | CASDWGDPDTEAFF | TGTGCCAGCGATTGGGGCGATCCCGACACTGAAGCTTTCTTT
TRBJ2-1 | . | . | TRBV6-1 | CASRPLNVDEQFF | TGTGCCAGCAGACCCCTGAACGTAGATGAGCAGTTCTTC
TRBJ1-5 | . | . | TRBV27 | CASSRGPPNQPQHF | TGTGCCAGCAGCCGGGGACCCCCAAATCAGCCCCAGCATTTT
TRBJ2-6 | . | TRBD1 | TRBV29-1 | CSVGQGAGANVLTF | TGCAGCGTTGGACAGGGGGCTGGGGCCAACGTCCTGACTTTC
TRBJ2-7 | . | . | TRBV11-2 | CASSSEWRSSYEQYF | TGTGCCAGCAGCTCAGAATGGCGGAGCTCCTACGAGCAGTACTTC
TRBJ2-1 | . | . | TRBV4-3 | CASSTRQSSYNEQFF | TGCGCCAGCAGCACCCGACAGAGCTCCTACAATGAGCAGTTCTTC
TRBJ2-2 | . | TRBD2 | TRBV5-1 | CASSAYPRLAGGPGGELFF | TGCGCCAGCAGCGCGTACCCGAGGCTAGCGGGAGGGCCGGGCGGGGAGCTGTTTTTT
TRBJ2-7 | . | . | TRBV7-2 | CASSFRQASSYEQYF | TGTGCCAGCAGCTTCAGACAGGCCAGCTCCTACGAGCAGTACTTC
TRBJ1-1 | . | TRBD1 | TRBV30 | CAWTQGARTEAFF | TGTGCCTGGACGCAGGGGGCGCGCACTGAAGCTTTCTTT
TRBJ2-3 | . | TRBD2 | TRBV27 | CASSLTYLPGLVVSTDTQYF | TGTGCCAGCAGCCTTACCTACCTACCGGGACTAGTGGTTAGCACAGATACGCAGTATTTT
TRBJ2-1 | . | TRBD1 | TRBV11-3 | CASSFGGQGNNEQFF | TGTGCCAGCAGCTTTGGGGGACAGGGGAACAATGAGCAGTTCTTC
TRBJ2-7 | once | TRBD1 | TRBV5-6 | CASSPGTGYYEQYF | TGTGCCAGCAGTCCCGGGACAGGATACTACGAGCAGTACTTC
TRBJ2-7 | . | . | TRBV7-7 | CASSPSAGTPEQYF | TGTGCTAGCAGCCCCTCAGCGGGTACACCCGAGCAGTACTTC
TRBJ2-7 | . | . | TRBV27 | CASSLTVDSYEQYF | TGTGCCAGCAGTTTAACCGTAGACTCCTACGAGCAGTACTTC
TRBJ1-2 | . | TRBD1 | TRBV30 | CASGTAQAPPSSNYGYTF | TGTGCCTCCGGGACAGCCCAAGCCCCTCCCTCCAGTAACTATGGCTACACCTTC
TRBJ1-4 | . | . | TRBV11-2 | CASSLSRGGNEKLFF | TGTGCCAGCAGCTTAAGTAGAGGGGGGAATGAAAAACTGTTTTTT
TRBJ1-1 | . | . | TRBV4-3 | CASSQVGWAEAFF | TGCGCCAGCAGCCAAGTAGGGTGGGCTGAAGCTTTCTTT
TRBJ2-6 | . | . | TRBV7-6 | CASSSLGASGSGANVLTF | TGTGCCAGCAGCTCACTTGGCGCGTCCGGCTCTGGGGCCAACGTCCTGACTTTC
TRBJ2-7 | . | TRBD1 | TRBV7-3 | CASSLTKRDRVYEQYF | TGTGCCAGCAGCTTAACCAAGAGGGACAGGGTCTACGAGCAGTACTTC
TRBJ2-1 | . | . | TRBV5-1 | CASSSQGHEQFF | TGCGCCAGCAGCTCGCAGGGGCATGAGCAGTTCTTC
TRBJ2-7 | . | . | TRBV19 | CASSDRDSSYEQYF | TGTGCCAGTAGTGACAGGGACTCGTCCTACGAGCAGTACTTC
TRBJ2-3 | . | . | TRBV2 | CASLQGWTDTQYF | TGTGCCAGCCTCCAGGGGTGGACAGATACGCAGTATTTT
TRBJ1-2 | few | . | TRBV30 | CAWVEWNGYTF | TGTGCCTGGGTGGAATGGAATGGCTACACCTTC
TRBJ2-2 | . | . | TRBV5-1 | CASSFDLRGGELFF | TGCGCCAGCAGCTTCGACCTAAGAGGCGGGGAGCTGTTTTTT
TRBJ2-7 | . | . | TRBV9 | CASSPGRAPYEQYF | TGTGCCAGCAGCCCGGGGCGGGCCCCCTACGAGCAGTACTTC
TRBJ1-2 | . | . | TRBV5-1 | CASSLGPAEQGGYTF | TGCGCCAGCAGCTTAGGGCCCGCCGAACAGGGTGGCTACACCTTC
TRBJ1-5 | . | . | TRBV28 | CASSFNGNQPQHF | TGTGCCAGCAGTTTTAATGGCAATCAGCCCCAGCATTTT
TRBJ1-4 | . | TRBD1 | TRBV7-3 | CASSPGQNVNEKLFF | TGTGCCAGCAGCCCGGGACAGAATGTGAATGAAAAACTGTTTTTT
TRBJ1-5 | few | . | TRBV4-1 | CASSQDLVVWANQPQHF | TGCGCCAGCAGCCAAGATCTAGTAGTCTGGGCAAATCAGCCCCAGCATTTT
TRBJ1-1 | once | . | TRBV5-6 | CASSSLQRWGRGTEAFF | TGTGCCAGCAGCTCCCTCCAACGGTGGGGAAGGGGCACTGAAGCTTTCTTT
TRBJ2-7 | . | . | TRBV29-1 | CSGAGDPGNEQYF | TGCAGCGGAGCCGGGGACCCCGGGAACGAGCAGTACTTC
TRBJ1-2 | . | . | TRBV28 | CASSLQVYGYTF | TGTGCCAGCAGTTTACAGGTGTATGGCTACACCTTC
TRBJ2-3 | . | . | TRBV19 | CASSPRNYTQYF | TGTGCCAGTAGTCCCCGTAATTATACGCAGTATTTT
TRBJ2-4 | once | TRBD2 | TRBV6-5 | CASSSGTSGPKNIQYF | TGTGCCAGCAGTTCTGGGACTAGCGGGCCCAAAAACATTCAGTACTTC
TRBJ1-2 | few | . | TRBV18 | CASSPDKSYGYTF | TGTGCCAGCTCCCCGGACAAGAGCTATGGCTACACCTTC
TRBJ1-1 | few | . | TRBV6-4 | CASSEGDNTEAFF | TGTGCCAGCAGTGAAGGGGACAACACTGAAGCTTTCTTT